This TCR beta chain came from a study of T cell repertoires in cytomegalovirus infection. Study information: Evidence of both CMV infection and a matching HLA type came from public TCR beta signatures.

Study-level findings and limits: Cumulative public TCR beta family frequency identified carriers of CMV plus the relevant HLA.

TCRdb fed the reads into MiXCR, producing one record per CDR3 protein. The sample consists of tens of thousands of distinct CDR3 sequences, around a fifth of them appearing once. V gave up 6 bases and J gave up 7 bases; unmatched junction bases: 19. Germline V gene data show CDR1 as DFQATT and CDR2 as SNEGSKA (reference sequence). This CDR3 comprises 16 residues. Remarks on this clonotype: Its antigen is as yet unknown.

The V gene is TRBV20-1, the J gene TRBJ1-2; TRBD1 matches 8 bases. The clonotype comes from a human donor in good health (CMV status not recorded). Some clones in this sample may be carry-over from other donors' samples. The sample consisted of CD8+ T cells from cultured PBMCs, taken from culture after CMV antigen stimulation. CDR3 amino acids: CSAASPLDRVRSGYTF. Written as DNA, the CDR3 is TGCAGTGCCGCTTCACCCCTGGACAGGGTTAGGTCTGGCTACACCTTC.